A selection of T cell receptor beta chains follows, all from one sample in a study of cytomegalovirus exposure and HLA in healthy donors. Assay: immunoSEQ multiplex PCR; the TCRdb copy retains only in-frame clones and omits some. The sample contains approximately 150,000 clones, approximately 81% of which appear only once. The sequencing input was PBMCs. These receptors all stem from a woman aged 25 to 39 in good health and CMV-seropositive. CDR3s include the opening cysteine and the closing phenylalanine or tryptophan. Clone size is given for some rows only: seen once, a few or many times, or a class if the clone is expanded.

J: TRBJ1-5; size: -; V: TRBV9; CDR3: CASSSGIDSNQPQHF
J: TRBJ1-2; size: -; V: TRBV5-4; CDR3: CASSLPTGTGPHGYTF
J: TRBJ1-6; size: -; V: TRBV15; CDR3: CATSRSGNSPLHF
J: TRBJ1-2; size: few; V: TRBV4-3; CDR3: CASSQDLGGTGRNGYTF
J: TRBJ1-3; size: -; V: TRBV5-4; CDR3: CASSTDRRNTIYF
J: TRBJ2-7; size: -; V: TRBV9; CDR3: CASSVQGVAYEQYF
J: TRBJ2-1; size: -; V: TRBV18; CDR3: CASSPGMQDEQFF
J: TRBJ1-3; size: -; V: TRBV9; CDR3: CASSGDSSGNTIYF
J: TRBJ1-5; size: -; V: TRBV30; CDR3: CAWSFGENQPQHF
J: TRBJ1-1; size: -; V: TRBV6-5; CDR3: CASSPPGLATEAFF
J: TRBJ2-1; size: -; V: TRBV28; CDR3: CASSLPSRTRREQFF
J: TRBJ2-7; size: -; V: TRBV2; CDR3: CASTRGINEQYF
J: TRBJ1-2; size: once; V: TRBV20-1; CDR3: CSARDLEGYTF
J: TRBJ1-1; size: -; V: TRBV6-1; CDR3: CASSEDFRQGGTEAFF
J: TRBJ1-1; size: -; V: TRBV19; CDR3: CASRGERTGVQVTEAFF
J: TRBJ2-1; size: -; V: TRBV7-7; CDR3: CASSLDGGAYNEQFF
J: TRBJ1-6; size: -; V: TRBV10-3; CDR3: CAIREKGQSSYNSPLHF
J: TRBJ2-1; size: -; V: TRBV4-1; CDR3: CASSRGTSGGYEQFF
J: TRBJ2-2; size: -; V: TRBV4-3; CDR3: CASSHPQGASNTGELFF
J: TRBJ2-2; size: -; V: TRBV15; CDR3: CATSTRDRGFRTGELFF
J: TRBJ2-1; size: -; V: TRBV19; CDR3: CASSERDSGGYEQFF
J: TRBJ2-1; size: -; V: TRBV7-9; CDR3: CASIRRGASLRNEQFF
J: TRBJ1-2; size: -; V: TRBV4-1; CDR3: CASSHPVNYGYTF
J: TRBJ2-3; size: -; V: TRBV29-1; CDR3: CSVQGRVTDTQYF
J: TRBJ2-7; size: -; V: TRBV5-1; CDR3: CASSPLAGRSTYEQYF
J: TRBJ2-5; size: -; V: TRBV4-2; CDR3: CASSTNKGLTQETQYF
J: TRBJ1-1; size: -; V: TRBV28; CDR3: CASSDATEAFF
J: TRBJ2-1; size: few; V: TRBV10-1; CDR3: CASSESSPTRTRMLAVDNEQFF
J: TRBJ1-5; size: -; V: TRBV6-1; CDR3: CASSEGQGGYSNQPQHF
J: TRBJ2-1; size: few; V: TRBV20-1; CDR3: CSALYNEQFF
J: TRBJ2-2; size: -; V: TRBV5-1; CDR3: CASSLAPGGTGELFF